This T cell receptor (beta chain) was recovered during a study of vaccination and CD4 T cells after COVID-19. Study details: Recovered patients in the cohort numbered six men and four women, two of them Hispanic. Some control cultures received a CEFX pool, which served as the positive control. Others received an HIV-1 Nef pool or no peptide.

CDR1 is MDHEN, CDR2 SYDVKM, per germline. The CDR3 covers 13 residues. V was clipped by 6 bases and J by 7 bases; unmatched bases: 7. Noted treatment: roughly ten-day PBMC culture with coronavirus spike peptide pools or control peptides (ViraFEST assay). An Oncomine TCR Beta short-read assay was used to sequence the DNA from cultured CD4+ T cells. Using its own MiXCR run on the PCR reads, TCRdb lists one record per CDR3 protein. The sample includes 15,000 to 17,000 distinct CDR3 sequences, 40% to 45% of them seen just once. This clonotype occurred a few times. Its antigen is as yet unknown. The sample was cultured CD4+ T cells from blood. The source is a human donor with COVID-19. The chain couples TRBV28 to TRBJ1-2, with 8 bases lining up with TRBD1. CDR3 DNA: TGTGCCAGCAGCACTACAGGGGGGGGTGGCTACACCTTC. Amino acid sequence: CASSTTGGGGYTF.